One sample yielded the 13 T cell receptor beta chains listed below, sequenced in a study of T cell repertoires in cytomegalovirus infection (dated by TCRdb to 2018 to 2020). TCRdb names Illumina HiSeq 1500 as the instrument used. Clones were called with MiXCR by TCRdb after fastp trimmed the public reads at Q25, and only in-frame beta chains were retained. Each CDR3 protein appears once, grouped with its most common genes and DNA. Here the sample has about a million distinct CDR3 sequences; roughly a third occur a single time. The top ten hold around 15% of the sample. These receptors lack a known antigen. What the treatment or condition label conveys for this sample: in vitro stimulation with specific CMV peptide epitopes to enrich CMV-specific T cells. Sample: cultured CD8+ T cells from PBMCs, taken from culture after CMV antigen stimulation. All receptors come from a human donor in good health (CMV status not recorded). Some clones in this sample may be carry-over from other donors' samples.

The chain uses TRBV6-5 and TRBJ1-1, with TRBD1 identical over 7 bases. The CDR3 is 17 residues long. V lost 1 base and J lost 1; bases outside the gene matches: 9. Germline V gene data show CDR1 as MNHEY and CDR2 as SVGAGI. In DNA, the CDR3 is TGTGCCAGCAGTTACTTGGCGCTGGGACAGTCGAACACTGAAGCTTTCTTT. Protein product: CASSYLALGQSNTEAFF.

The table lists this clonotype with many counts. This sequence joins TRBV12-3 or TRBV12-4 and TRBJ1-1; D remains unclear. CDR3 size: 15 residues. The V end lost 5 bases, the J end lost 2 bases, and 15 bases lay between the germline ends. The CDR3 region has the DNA TGTGCCAGCAGTCCCCCTGGACTGGGAAACACTGAAGCTTTCTTT. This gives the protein CASSPPGLGNTEAFF.

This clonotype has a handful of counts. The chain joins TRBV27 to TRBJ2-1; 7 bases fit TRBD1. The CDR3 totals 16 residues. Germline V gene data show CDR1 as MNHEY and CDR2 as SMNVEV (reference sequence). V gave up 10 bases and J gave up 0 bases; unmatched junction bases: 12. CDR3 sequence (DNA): TGTGCCACCGCCCCCGGGACAGATAGCTCCTACAATGAGCAGTTCTTC. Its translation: CATAPGTDSSYNEQFF.

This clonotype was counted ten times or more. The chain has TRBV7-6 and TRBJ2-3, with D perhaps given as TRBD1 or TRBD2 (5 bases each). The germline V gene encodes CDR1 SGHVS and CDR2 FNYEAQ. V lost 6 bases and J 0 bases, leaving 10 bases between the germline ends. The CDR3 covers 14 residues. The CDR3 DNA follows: TGTGCCAGCAGACCCTGGGACAGCACAGATACGCAGTATTTT. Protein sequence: CASRPWDSTDTQYF.

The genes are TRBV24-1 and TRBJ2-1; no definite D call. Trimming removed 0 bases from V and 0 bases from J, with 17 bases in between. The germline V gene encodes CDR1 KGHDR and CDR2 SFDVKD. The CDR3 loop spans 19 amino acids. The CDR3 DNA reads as TGTGCCACCAGTGATTTGCCCCTCCTTTTGGTGTACTCCTACAATGAGCAGTTCTTC. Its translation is CATSDLPLLLVYSYNEQFF.

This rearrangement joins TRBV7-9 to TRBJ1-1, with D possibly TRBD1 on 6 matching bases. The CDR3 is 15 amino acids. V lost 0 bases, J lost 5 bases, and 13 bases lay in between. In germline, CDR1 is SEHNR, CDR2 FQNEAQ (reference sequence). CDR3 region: CASSLAQGPRTEAFF. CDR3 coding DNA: TGTGCCAGCAGCTTAGCCCAGGGGCCTAGGACTGAAGCTTTCTTT.

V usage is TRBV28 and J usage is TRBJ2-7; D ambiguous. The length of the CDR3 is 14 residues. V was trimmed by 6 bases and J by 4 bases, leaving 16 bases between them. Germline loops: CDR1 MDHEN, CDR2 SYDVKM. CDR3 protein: CASSGRRLGYEQYF. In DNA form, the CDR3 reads TGTGCCAGCAGCGGACGTCGACTCGGGTACGAGCAGTACTTC.

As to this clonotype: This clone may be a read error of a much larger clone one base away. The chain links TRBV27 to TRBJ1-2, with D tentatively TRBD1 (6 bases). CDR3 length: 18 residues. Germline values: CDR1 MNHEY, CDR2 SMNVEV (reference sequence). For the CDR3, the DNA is TGTGCCAACAGTTTTTCTAGCCTTTACTTGCAGGGGTTTTATGGCTACACCTTC. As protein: CANSFSSLYLQGFYGYTF.

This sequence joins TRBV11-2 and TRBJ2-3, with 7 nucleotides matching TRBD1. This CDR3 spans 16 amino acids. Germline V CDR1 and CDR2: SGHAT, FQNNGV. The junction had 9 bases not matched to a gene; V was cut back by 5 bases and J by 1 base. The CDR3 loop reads CASSVGQSCGTDTQYF. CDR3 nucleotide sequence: TGTGCCAGCAGCGTGGGACAGTCGTGCGGCACAGATACGCAGTATTTT.

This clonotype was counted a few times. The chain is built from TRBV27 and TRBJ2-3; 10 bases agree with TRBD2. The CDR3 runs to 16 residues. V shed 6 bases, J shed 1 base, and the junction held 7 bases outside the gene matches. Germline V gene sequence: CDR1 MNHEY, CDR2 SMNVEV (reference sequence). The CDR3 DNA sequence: TGTGCCAGCAGCCGTGGAAGCGGGGGGGGCACAGATACGCAGTATTTT. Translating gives CASSRGSGGGTDTQYF.

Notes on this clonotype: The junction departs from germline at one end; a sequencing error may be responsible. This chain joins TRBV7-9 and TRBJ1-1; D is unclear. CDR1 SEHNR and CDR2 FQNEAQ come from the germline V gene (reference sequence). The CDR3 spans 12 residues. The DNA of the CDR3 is TGTGCCAGCACCTTACCTGCTCCTGAAGCTTTCTTT. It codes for CASTLPAPEAFF.

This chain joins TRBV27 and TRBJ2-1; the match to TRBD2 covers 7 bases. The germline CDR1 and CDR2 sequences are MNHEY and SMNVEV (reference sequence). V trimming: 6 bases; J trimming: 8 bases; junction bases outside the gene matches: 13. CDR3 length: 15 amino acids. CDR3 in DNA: TGTGCCAGCAGGCTTTTACGAGCGGGGTCCCATGAGCAGTTCTTC. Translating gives CASRLLRAGSHEQFF.

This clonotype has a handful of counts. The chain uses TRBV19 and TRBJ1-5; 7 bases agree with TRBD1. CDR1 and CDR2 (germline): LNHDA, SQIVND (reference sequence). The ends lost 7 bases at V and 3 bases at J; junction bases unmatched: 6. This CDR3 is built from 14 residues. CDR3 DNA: TGTGCCAGTACCCCGACAGGGCTCAATCAGCCCCAGCATTTT. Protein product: CASTPTGLNQPQHF.